These 32 T cell receptor beta chains were sequenced from one sample in a study of T cell repertoires in cytomegalovirus infection. TCRdb analysed the reads with MiXCR anew, one entry per CDR3 protein. The data contain roughly 180,000 distinct CDR3 sequences, under 30% of them singletons. Sequencing was performed on PBMCs. The receptors originated from a human donor in good health (CMV status not recorded). Some clones in this sample may be carry-over from other donors' samples.

The table lists this clonotype with a few counts. This rearrangement joins TRBV7-2 to TRBJ2-5; D not certain. This CDR3 has 12 residues. V lost 5 bases to trimming and J lost 5 bases, with 9 bases between them. The germline V gene has CDR1 SGHTA and CDR2 FQGNSA. CDR3 sequence (DNA): TGTGCCAGCAGCCAGGACCGGGAGACCCAGTACTTC. Protein product: CASSQDRETQYF. Full variable domain (remainder filled in from reference TRBV7-2 and TRBJ2-5): GAGVSQSPSNKVTEKGKDVELRCDPISGHTALYWYRQSLGQGLEFLIYFQGNSAPDKSGLPSDRFSAERTGGSVSTLTIQRTQQEDSAVYLCASSQDRETQYFGPGTRLLVL.

CDR3 nucleotide sequence: TGTGCCAGCAGCCAAGATTCGGGGGCTCAAAATTCACCCCTCCACTTT. Protein sequence: CASSQDSGAQNSPLHF. The chain combines TRBV4-2 with TRBJ1-6, with a possible D match to TRBD1 (6 bases). This CDR3 contains 16 residues. Trimming stripped 0 bases from V and 7 bases from J, with 13 bases between. Germline-derived CDR1 and CDR2 are LGHNA and YNFKEQ.

The chain couples TRBV15 to TRBJ1-3; unclear D gene. Trimming shortened V by 0 bases and J by 0 bases, and 12 bases separated the two germline ends. This CDR3 has 17 residues. Germline V gives CDR1 LNHNV, CDR2 YYDKDF (reference sequence). CDR3 residues: CATSRDRGRSSGNTIYF. The CDR3 DNA reads as TGTGCCACCAGCAGAGATAGAGGACGAAGCTCTGGAAACACCATATATTTT.

The rearrangement joins TRBV5-1 to TRBJ2-1, with TRBD2 identical over 8 bases. CDR3 length equals 15 residues. J gave up 8 bases and V 0 bases, and 7 bases lay outside the gene matches. Germline loops: CDR1 SGHRS, CDR2 YFSETQ. CDR3: CASSLVSGGTHEQFF. The CDR3 DNA follows: TGCGCCAGCAGCTTGGTCTCGGGGGGGACGCATGAGCAGTTCTTC.

This clonotype has ten or more counts. CDR3 residues: CASSLGSGANVLTF. The CDR3 nucleotides are TGTGCCAGCAGCTTAGGTTCCGGGGCCAACGTCCTGACTTTC. The chain carries TRBV7-9 and TRBJ2-6; D is undetermined. V was cut by 1 base and J by 4 bases, with 5 bases left in between. CDR1 is SEHNR, CDR2 FQNEAQ, per germline (reference sequence). The length of the CDR3 is 14 residues.

The gene calls are TRBV18 and TRBJ1-6; D not certain. Germline V gene sequence: CDR1 KGHSH, CDR2 LQKENI. With 4 bases removed from V and 5 bases from J, the gap between germline ends came to 6 bases. The CDR3 has 13 residues. Here the CDR3 DNA reads TGTGCCAGCTCACAACTTGATAATTCACCCCTCCACTTT. Amino acid sequence: CASSQLDNSPLHF.

This clonotype was seen a handful of times. This chain links TRBV6-2 or TRBV6-3 with TRBJ2-7, with D tentatively TRBD1 (5 bases). CDR3 size: 13 residues. Germline assignment: CDR1 MNHEY and CDR2 SVGEGT. V dropped 0 bases and J dropped 5 bases, with 8 bases sitting between them. CDR3 protein: CASSYSWGDEQYF. DNA for the CDR3: TGTGCCAGCAGTTACTCCTGGGGCGACGAGCAGTACTTC.

This clonotype was seen a handful of times. The junction does not match germline at one end; this may be a read error. The rearrangement uses TRBV2 and TRBJ2-1, with a possible D match to TRBD2 (5 bases). The germline V gene has CDR1 SNHLY and CDR2 FYNNEI. The CDR3 is made up of 12 amino acids. The CDR3 is CASREGLLEQFF. The CDR3, as DNA: TGTGCCAGCAGGGAAGGACTTCTCGAGCAGTTCTTC.

The V and J genes are TRBV2 and TRBJ2-3; TRBD2 might be the D (6 bases). This CDR3 has 14 residues. Trimming stripped 5 bases from V and 8 bases from J, with 17 bases between. Germline loops: CDR1 SNHLY, CDR2 FYNNEI. The CDR3 coding sequence is TGTGCCAGCAGTTACAGCGGGTGGGCCTTTACGCAGTATTTT. It is translated as CASSYSGWAFTQYF.

V and J are TRBV29-1 and TRBJ2-1; D possibly corresponds to TRBD1 (6 bases). CDR1 is SQVTM and CDR2 is ANQGSEA in the germline V gene. The length of the CDR3 is 13 residues. The V and J ends lost 2 bases and 8 bases respectively, with 13 bases between them. CDR3 coding DNA: TGCAGCGTTGAACAGGGGTCCTCCGATGAGCAGTTCTTC. It is translated as CSVEQGSSDEQFF.

This chain links TRBV5-5 with TRBJ1-6; no clear D gene. Germline V gene sequence: CDR1 SGHKS, CDR2 YYEKEE (reference sequence). Trimming took 2 bases from V and 13 from J, leaving 16 bases between them. The CDR3 sequence is 14 residues long. The DNA of the CDR3 is TGTGCCAGCAGCTTACACCCAACCCTATACCCCCTCCACTTT. Protein sequence: CASSLHPTLYPLHF.

This clonotype turned up a few times. This chain uses TRBV9 with TRBJ1-1; a possible D gene is TRBD1 (6 bases). Germline CDR1 SGDLS, CDR2 YYNGEE. The ends were cut back, 0 bases at V and 5 bases at J, with 17 bases in the middle. This CDR3 has 16 amino acids. The CDR3 nucleotides read TGTGCCAGCAGCGTAGCTCCCAGGGGATCTGAAACTGAAGCTTTCTTT. Translated: CASSVAPRGSETEAFF.

The V call is TRBV5-6, the J call TRBJ2-7; 11 bases align to TRBD1. This CDR3 spans 14 amino acids. With 7 bases clipped from V and 5 bases from J, the junction kept 8 bases outside the gene matches. Germline values: CDR1 SGHDT, CDR2 YYEEEE. This CDR3 is CASRRDRGSHEQYF. CDR3 bases: TGTGCCAGCCGCCGGGACAGGGGGAGTCACGAGCAGTACTTC.

The V gene is TRBV12-3 or TRBV12-4, the J gene TRBJ1-4; 7 bases are shared with TRBD1. V lost 5 bases, J lost 7 bases, and 7 bases stayed unmatched. CDR3 size: 14 residues. The CDR3 nucleotides are TGTGCCAGCAGTGGCAGGGGGTCGAGTGAAAAACTGTTTTTT. Its translation is CASSGRGSSEKLFF.

This clonotype appeared a few times. The chain is built from TRBV6-2 or TRBV6-3 and TRBJ2-7, with 11 nucleotides matching TRBD2. This CDR3 spans 16 amino acids. Unmatched junction bases numbered 8, after V lost 2 bases and J lost 5 bases. Germline values: CDR1 MNHEY, CDR2 SVGEGT. The CDR3 here is CASSYGRTSGGHEQYF. CDR3 bases: TGTGCCAGCAGTTACGGACGAACTAGCGGGGGTCACGAGCAGTACTTC.

This clonotype was recorded a few times. This chain joins TRBV7-2 and TRBJ1-1; TRBD1 is a possible D gene (6 bases). Trimming shortened V by 2 bases and J by 4 bases, and 14 bases separated the two germline ends. Germline CDR1 is SGHTA and CDR2 is FQGNSA. The CDR3 contains 15 residues. The CDR3 here is CASSLNGGAITEAFF. In DNA form, the CDR3 reads TGTGCCAGCAGCTTAAACGGGGGGGCCATCACTGAAGCTTTCTTT. Combining the CDR3 with reference TRBV7-2 and TRBJ1-1 gives the whole variable domain GAGVSQSPSNKVTEKGKDVELRCDPISGHTALYWYRQSLGQGLEFLIYFQGNSAPDKSGLPSDRFSAERTGGSVSTLTIQRTQQEDSAVYLCASSLNGGAITEAFFGQGTRLTVV.

This clonotype occurred many times. This sequence joins TRBV7-8 and TRBJ1-2, with D perhaps TRBD1 (5 bases). Germline CDR1 SGHVS, CDR2 FQNEAQ. The CDR3 consists of 14 residues. The V and J ends lost 2 bases and 7 bases respectively, with 14 bases between them. Here the CDR3 DNA reads TGTGCCAGCAGCTTATACGCCGGGGCAAGTGGCTACACCTTC. Translating gives CASSLYAGASGYTF.

In its sample, this clonotype was seen many times. An end of the junction differs from the germline gene, which may be a read error. This chain uses TRBV5-1 with TRBJ2-5; the D is unclear. Germline V gene data show CDR1 as SGHRS and CDR2 as YFSETQ. CDR3 length equals 11 residues. The CDR3 DNA sequence: TGTGCCAGCAGCTTAAAGGAGACCCAGTACTTC. It yields the protein CASSLKETQYF.

The V gene is TRBV11-2, the J gene TRBJ1-3, with no clear D. Germline CDR1 SGHAT, CDR2 FQNNGV. The CDR3 runs 14 residues. The ends were cut back, 3 bases at V and 0 bases at J, with 6 bases in the middle. CDR3 sequence (DNA): TGTGCCAGCAGCTTTTCGGACTCTGGAAACACCATATATTTT. Translating it yields CASSFSDSGNTIYF.

This clonotype was observed at least ten times. The chain carries TRBV7-8 and TRBJ2-2, with a possible D match to TRBD2 (6 bases). V was trimmed by 5 bases and J by 4 bases, leaving 14 bases between them. This CDR3 comprises 15 residues. CDR1 SGHVS and CDR2 FQNEAQ come from the germline V gene. The CDR3, as DNA: TGTGCCAGCAGCCTAACTAGCTTAGGCACCGGGGAGCTGTTTTTT. Translation: CASSLTSLGTGELFF.

This rearrangement joins TRBV29-1 to TRBJ2-1; maybe TRBD2 (5 bases). Trimming stripped 1 base from V and 2 bases from J, with 12 bases between. The V gene's germline CDR1 is SQVTM and CDR2 ANQGSEA. This CDR3 spans 15 amino acids. CDR3 in amino acids: CSVEGLALAYNEQFF. DNA for the CDR3: TGCAGCGTTGAAGGGCTAGCTTTAGCCTACAATGAGCAGTTCTTC.

This clonotype was detected ten times or more. At one end the junction does not follow the germline gene, possibly because of a read error. The chain combines TRBV2 with TRBJ2-3, with D perhaps being TRBD1 or TRBD2 (6 bases each). This CDR3 is built from 14 residues. Germline V gives CDR1 SNHLY, CDR2 FYNNEI. In nucleotides, the CDR3 is TGTGCCGGTAAAAGGGGGGTGAGTGCCCCCAAAGTGTTTTTT. Amino acid sequence: CAGKRGVSAPKVFF.

This clonotype was counted ten times or more. The CDR3 region is CASSLPVNTGELFF. The CDR3 region has the DNA TGTGCCAGCAGCTTACCCGTTAACACCGGGGAGCTGTTTTTT. The V and J genes are TRBV7-8 and TRBJ2-2; D call uncertain. Germline loops: CDR1 SGHVS, CDR2 FQNEAQ. This CDR3 region has 14 residues. V was cut by 2 bases and J by 2 bases, with 6 bases left in between.

The V and J genes are TRBV14 and TRBJ1-1; D ambiguous. CDR1 is SGHDN, CDR2 FVKESK, per germline. The CDR3 runs to 12 residues. The V and J ends lost 4 bases and 10 bases respectively, with 13 bases between them. CDR3 residues: CASSPIHLGAFF. The CDR3 DNA reads TGTGCCAGCAGCCCTATCCACTTGGGAGCTTTCTTT.

The DNA for the CDR3 is TGCAGTGCTTCCCGGGACAGGGACACAGATACGCAGTATTTT. Translating it yields CSASRDRDTDTQYF. This chain uses TRBV20-1 with TRBJ2-3; TRBD1 aligns across 9 bases. The CDR3 extends over 14 amino acids. The V gene end was trimmed by 5 bases and the J gene end by 2 bases; junction bases not matched to a gene: 5. Per the germline V gene, CDR1 is DFQATT and CDR2 is SNEGSKA (reference sequence).

This clonotype was counted once. This chain uses TRBV2 with TRBJ1-4, with D tentatively TRBD1 (5 bases). The germline V gene encodes CDR1 SNHLY and CDR2 FYNNEI. This CDR3 contains 13 residues. Trimming left V 7 bases short and J 14 bases short, with 20 bases between. CDR3 residues: CASNDGGEQRLFF. Here the CDR3 DNA reads TGTGCCAGCAACGACGGAGGGGAGCAGAGGCTGTTTTTT.

For the CDR3, the DNA is TGTGCCAGCAGCCTCGGGACGCGAGATGAAAAACTGTTTTTT. Translating it yields CASSLGTRDEKLFF. This sequence joins TRBV5-4 and TRBJ1-4, with a weak D call TRBD1 (5 bases). The CDR3 spans 14 residues. Trimming removed 4 bases at V and 6 bases at J, with 13 bases between. Per germline, CDR1 SGHNT and CDR2 YYREEE (reference sequence).

This clonotype has a handful of counts. The rearrangement uses TRBV5-8 and TRBJ2-5, with TRBD1 as a possible D gene (6 bases). Trimming cost V 6 bases and J 1 base, with 13 bases left between them. This CDR3 is built from 14 residues. In germline, CDR1 is SGHTS, CDR2 YDEGEE. CDR3 DNA: TGTGCCAGCAACTCAGACAGGAGCCAAGAGACCCAGTACTTC. Protein product: CASNSDRSQETQYF.

The rearrangement links TRBV6-6 to TRBJ1-3, with a possible D match to TRBD1 (6 bases). The CDR3 is 15 residues long. Looked up from germline, CDR1 is MNHNY and CDR2 is SVGAGI (reference sequence). Deletions cut 4 bases from V and 3 bases from J, with 13 bases between. CDR3 sequence reads: CASSFPRGSGNTIYF. Here the CDR3 DNA reads TGTGCCAGCAGTTTCCCGAGGGGGAGTGGAAACACCATATATTTT.

Ten or more counts support this clonotype. V and J are TRBV4-2 and TRBJ2-6; D gene ambiguous. The V end was cut by 0 bases, the J end by 0 bases, with 6 bases between. The germline CDR1 and CDR2 sequences are LGHNA and YNFKEQ. This CDR3 has 16 residues. DNA of the CDR3: TGTGCCAGCAGCCAAGAGCGGAGCTCTGGGGCCAACGTCCTGACTTTC. Translated: CASSQERSSGANVLTF.

V and J are TRBV6-1 and TRBJ2-7; D is uncertain. Germline V gene sequence: CDR1 MNHNS, CDR2 SASEGT. V gave up 5 bases and J gave up 3 bases, with 5 bases separating them. The CDR3 contains 11 residues. The CDR3 DNA is TGTGCCAGCAGTCAGATCTACGAGCAGTACTTC. This encodes CASSQIYEQYF.

The chain recombines TRBV2 with TRBJ1-1; D is undetermined. The length of the CDR3 is 10 residues. Germline V lookup: CDR1 SNHLY, CDR2 FYNNEI. V lost 10 bases and J 10 bases, leaving 13 bases between the germline ends. CDR3 in DNA: TGTGCCACCAAGGGTAATCGAGCTTTCTTT. Translation: CATKGNRAFF. Filled out from reference TRBV2 and TRBJ1-1, the complete variable domain reads EPEVTQTPSHQVTQMGQEVILRCVPISNHLYFYWYRQILGQKVEFLVSFYNNEISEKSEIFDDQFSVERPDGSNFTLKIRSTKLEDSAMYFCATKGNRAFFGQGTRLTVV.